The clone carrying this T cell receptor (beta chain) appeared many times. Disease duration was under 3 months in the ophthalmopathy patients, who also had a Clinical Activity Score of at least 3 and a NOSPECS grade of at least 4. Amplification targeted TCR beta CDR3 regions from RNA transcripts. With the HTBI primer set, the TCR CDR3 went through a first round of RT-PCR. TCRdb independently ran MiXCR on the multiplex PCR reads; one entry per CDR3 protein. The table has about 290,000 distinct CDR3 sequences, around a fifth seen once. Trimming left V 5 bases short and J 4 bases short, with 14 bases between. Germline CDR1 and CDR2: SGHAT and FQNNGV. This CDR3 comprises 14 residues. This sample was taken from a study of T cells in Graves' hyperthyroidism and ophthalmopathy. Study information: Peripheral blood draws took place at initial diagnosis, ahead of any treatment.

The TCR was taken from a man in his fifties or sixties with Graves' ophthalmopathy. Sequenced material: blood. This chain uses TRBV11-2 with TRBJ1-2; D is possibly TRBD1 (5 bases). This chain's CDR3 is CASSNRDVRYGYTF. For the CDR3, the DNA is TGTGCCAGCAGCAACCGGGACGTACGCTATGGCTACACCTTC.